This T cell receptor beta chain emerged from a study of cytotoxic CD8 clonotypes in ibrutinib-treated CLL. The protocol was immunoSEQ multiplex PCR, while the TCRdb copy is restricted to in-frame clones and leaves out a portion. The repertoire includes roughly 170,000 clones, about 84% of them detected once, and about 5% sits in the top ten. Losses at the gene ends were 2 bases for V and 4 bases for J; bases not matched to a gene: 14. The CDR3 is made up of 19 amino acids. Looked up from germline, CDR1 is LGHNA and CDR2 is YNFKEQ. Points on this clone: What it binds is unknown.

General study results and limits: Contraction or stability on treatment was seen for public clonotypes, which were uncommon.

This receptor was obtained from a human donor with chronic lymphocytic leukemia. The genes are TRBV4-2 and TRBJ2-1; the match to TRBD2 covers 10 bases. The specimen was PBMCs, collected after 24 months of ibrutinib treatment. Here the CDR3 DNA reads TGTGCCAGCAGCCAACTTTTGTCTAGCGGGAGTGGGGGGTACAATGAGCAGTTCTTC. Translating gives CASSQLLSSGSGGYNEQFF.